The rows below give T cell receptor beta chains drawn from one sample of a study of OX40 agonist ivuxolimab in advanced cancers. Libraries were prepared by immunoSEQ multiplex PCR; TCRdb keeps only in-frame clonotypes and omits some of them. The sample shows around 76,000 clones, more than 80% of them seen only once. Sequenced here: CD4+ or CD8+ T cells sorted from blood, sampled in a trial of the OX40 agonist ivuxolimab. These receptors were obtained from an adult with an advanced solid tumor such as melanoma, head and neck, liver or kidney cancer. Each CDR3 is given without its conserved first and last residue. Clone size is given for some rows only: seen once, a few or many times, or a class if the clone is expanded.

V | size | CDR3
TRBV5-6 | once | ASSDRDRAYSPLH
TRBV11-2 | NA | ASSLMSAGDYGYT
TRBV5-6 | NA | ASSFQGRPQH
TRBV7-2 | NA | ASSPTGASYEQY
TRBV27 | NA | ASNKSRTRRGTDTQY
TRBV11-2 | NA | ASSLVREGPGF
TRBV2 | NA | ASSGGTSGRPQY
TRBV2 | NA | ASGDGYGYT
TRBV5-1 | NA | ASSLVARGGSGANVLT
TRBV7-9 | NA | ASSSTTEQF
TRBV28 | NA | ASTDGSNQPQH
TRBV6-1 | NA | ASRRGGSGETQY
TRBV27 | NA | ASRTPGTGGYEQY
TRBV4-2 | NA | ASSQAGTDSYEQY
TRBV5-1 | NA | ASLRGQGAYNEQF
TRBV5-5 | NA | ASSNPGTGIDEQF
TRBV5-1 | NA | ASSKGYDTEAF
TRBV27 | NA | ASSLLGRRVNTEAF
TRBV9 | NA | ASSVFPEAETQY
TRBV19 | NA | ASSFGREYEQY
TRBV5-1 | NA | ASSFKQGRRTGELF
TRBV7-3 | NA | ASSFGQGETQY
TRBV6-1 | NA | ASSEGPVAYQPQH
TRBV5-1 | NA | ASSAGQGGWNTEAF
TRBV7-2 | NA | ASSLMLGIWGDTEAF
TRBV7-3 | once | ASSLTAAGGQDTQY
TRBV2 | NA | ASSVRWNEQF